Sequencing of this TCR beta chain was carried out in a study of human thymus T cells. Resections obtained during corrective heart surgery supplied the thymus tissue. The repertoire was sequenced with immunoSEQ multiplex PCR; TCRdb's copy has only in-frame clones and lacks some. The sample includes fewer than 90,000 clones, about 96% of them seen just once. Study results and limitations: Thymic and blood repertoires appeared to carry a bias in their V and J gene usage.

The CDR3 has 16 amino acids. V was clipped by 3 bases and J by 4 bases, with 17 bases between them. Germline V gene data show CDR1 as SGHDN and CDR2 as FVKESK. As to this clone: What it recognizes is unknown.

The chain recombines TRBV14 with TRBJ2-3; D gene uncertain. The origin of this receptor is a boy under two years old with a congenital heart defect but otherwise immunologically healthy. Sequencing was carried out using thymus tissue. CDR3 sequence reads: CASSQRSTKRSDTQYF. The CDR3 region has the DNA TGTGCCAGCAGCCAGAGGTCGACCAAGCGTTCAGATACGCAGTATTTT.